The T cell receptor (beta chain) described here comes from a study of blood T cell repertoires in COVID-19. Per the original methods: Reference gene primer amplification in the assay estimated nucleated cell counts. Clones were read by immunoSEQ multiplex PCR, and TCRdb kept only the in-frame ones, dropping some. The V and J calls and clone size come from that table; D and trimming were worked out from the DNA. The repertoire holds about 220,000 clones, with about four fifths as singletons. Trimming cost V 4 bases and J 5 bases; bases outside gene matches: 5. This CDR3 region has 14 residues. The germline V gene encodes CDR1 MRHNA and CDR2 SNTAGT.

The specimen sequenced was peripheral blood. This chain joins TRBV6-4 and TRBJ2-5, with 9 nucleotides matching TRBD2. The TCR sequence derives from a woman of 80 years or more with acute or convalescent COVID-19. The CDR3 reads CASSAVAGVETQYF. CDR3 DNA sequence: TGTGCCAGCAGTGCGGTAGCGGGGGTGGAGACCCAGTACTTC.